What follows describes a single T cell receptor beta chain. Its antigen is unknown. There are no base qualities to consult, and no much larger clone falls within one base. Set within a cohort of healthcare workers in London, UK, this nested case-control study involved weekly PCR testing of nasopharyngeal swabs along with blood sampling. Between 23 and 31 March 2020, the week of the UK lockdown, healthcare workers were enrolled and then followed up weekly for as long as 16 weeks. This sample stems from a study of early T cells in non-severe SARS-CoV-2 infection (dated by TCRdb to the early 2020s). Describing the broader study: TCR sequencing used bulk RNA from unsorted whole blood, so alpha and beta chains could not be paired. The paper's findings and limits, for the study overall: VDJdb matching was skewed toward anti-spike CD8 responses and likely underestimated virus-specific expansions, missing private and CD4 specificities.

Based on the germline V gene (reference sequence), the CDR1 and CDR2 sequences are MNHEY and SMNVEV. The CDR3 has 13 amino acids, counting the end cysteine and phenylalanine. The only DNA kept is the CDR3, 39 bases in frame from the first base. V is pruned by 8 bases and J by 5 bases, leaving 9 bases of the junction without a gene match. The library was prepared using 5' RACE. Sequencing instrument: NextSeq 500. In the TCR library protocol, unique molecular identifiers were attached to individual cDNA molecules to correct for PCR bias and sequencing error. Both TCR alpha and beta chains were sequenced, and tight co-correlation was observed between alpha and beta sequence abundances in each sample. The study's processing was this. Decombinator V4 was used to annotate TCR sequences for V gene, J gene and CDR3. Expanded TCRs were defined as changing significantly between any two time points under a Poisson model with p below 0.0001. TCR abundances were normalised to the total number of TCRs sequenced per sample and were expressed as counts per million. MAIT TCRs were defined by TRAV1-2 paired with TRAJ12, TRAJ20 or TRAJ33, and iNKT TCRs by TRAV10 paired with TRAJ18. VDJdb, accessed 1 November 2021, was searched for CMV, EBV and SARS-CoV-2 annotated TCRs, excluding TCRs annotated for multiple antigens. TCRdb handled the public reads itself, with Q25 trimming in fastp and clone calling in MiXCR, and kept productive beta chains. Here each entry gathers all rows of one CDR3 protein and keeps the most common genes and DNA. The V and J calls here are based on TCRdb, not the publication. The sample table holds approximately 75,000 distinct CDR3 sequences, of which roughly 15% were seen once. The ten largest clones add up to about 3.7% of the sample.

The V and J genes are TRBV27 and TRBJ2-7, and TRBD2 matches 7 of the central bases. Sequencing used whole blood, obtained at baseline. The TCR comes from an adult who was a healthcare worker with PCR-confirmed SARS-CoV-2 infection or an uninfected control (not recorded which). CDR3 reads: CASGLGPSDEQYF. In nucleotide form, the sequence is TGTGCCAGCGGACTAGGGCCGAGCGACGAGCAGTACTTC.